Presented here are 12 T cell receptor beta chains from one specimen sequenced in a study of Ad26.COV2.S vaccination and SARS-CoV-2 variants. Assay used: immunoSEQ multiplex PCR; TCRdb lists only in-frame clones, some missing. Of about 430,000 clones listed, 75% to 95% are singletons. The treatment: around 19 received Ad26.COV2.S at low or high dose, single or two shots; 5 received placebo; per-sample allocation not given. Day 63 after the first vaccine or placebo injection was the time point for sampling. The material was peripheral blood, obtained in a trial of Ad26.COV2.S vaccine versus placebo. These receptors were obtained from a person aged 18-60 years who received the Ad26.COV2.S COVID-19 vaccine or a placebo.

This rearrangement joins TRBV2 to TRBJ1-1, with D perhaps TRBD1 (6 bases). The V end was cut by 1 base, the J end by 3 bases, with 9 bases between. The CDR3 extends over 14 amino acids. Germline-derived CDR1 and CDR2 are SNHLY and FYNNEI. Written as DNA, the CDR3 is TGTGCCAGCAGTGAAGGCAGGGGTGACACTGAAGCTTTCTTT. Translation gives CASSEGRGDTEAFF.

The chain is built from TRBV3-1 (or the pseudogene TRBV3-2) and TRBJ1-4, with TRBD1 identical over 7 bases. The CDR3 contains 15 residues. Germline loops: CDR1 LGHDT, CDR2 YNNKEL (reference sequence). The junction had 9 bases not matched to a gene; V was cut back by 4 bases and J by 7 bases. The CDR3 reads CASSPWEGGGEKLFF. The CDR3, as DNA: TGTGCCAGCAGCCCCTGGGAAGGGGGCGGTGAAAAACTGTTTTTT.

This chain connects TRBV13 to TRBJ2-2; D uncertain. Trimming removed 5 bases at V and 0 bases at J, with 13 bases between. Germline V gives CDR1 PRHDT, CDR2 FYEKMQ (reference sequence). The CDR3 runs to 16 residues. DNA of the CDR3: TGTGCCAGCAGCCTACGGTCCTTCGCGAACACCGGGGAGCTGTTTTTT. Its protein product is CASSLRSFANTGELFF.

The chain is built from TRBV12-3 or TRBV12-4 and TRBJ1-3; D unclear. V gave up 6 bases and J gave up 3 bases, with 9 bases separating them. The CDR3 spans 13 residues. DNA of the CDR3: TGTGCCAGCAGACCACTGGGTGGAAACACCATATATTTT. Translated, it gives CASRPLGGNTIYF.

This clone came up a few times. The chain joins TRBV5-4 to TRBJ2-7, with no clear D. Trimming shortened V by 3 bases and J by 3 bases, and 4 bases separated the two germline ends. Germline V gives CDR1 SGHNT, CDR2 YYREEE (reference sequence). The length of the CDR3 is 11 residues. In DNA, the CDR3 is TGTGCCAGCAGCTCCTACTACGAGCAGTACTTC. This encodes CASSSYYEQYF.

The chain combines TRBV5-4 with TRBJ2-3; no definite D call. The V end was cut by 4 bases, the J end by 3 bases, with 12 bases between. The length of the CDR3 is 14 residues. Germline CDR1 SGHNT, CDR2 YYREEE (reference sequence). CDR3 DNA sequence: TGTGCCAGCAGCCCAGTGCCACAGACAGATACGCAGTATTTT. It codes for CASSPVPQTDTQYF. Full variable domain (outside the CDR3, taken from reference TRBV5-4 and TRBJ2-3): ETGVTQSPTHLIKTRGQQVTLRCSSQSGHNTVSWYQQALGQGPQFIFQYYREEENGRGNFPPRFSGLQFPNYSSELNVNALELDDSALYLCASSPVPQTDTQYFGPGTRLTVL.

The gene calls are TRBV9 and TRBJ1-1; weak D call: TRBD1 (5 bases). In germline, CDR1 is SGDLS, CDR2 YYNGEE. V lost 0 bases to trimming and J lost 6 bases, with 12 bases between them. The CDR3 contains 14 residues. CDR3 protein: CASSVGRGFAEAFF. In DNA form, the CDR3 reads TGTGCCAGCAGCGTAGGGAGGGGATTTGCTGAAGCTTTCTTT.

The V and J genes are TRBV6-6 and TRBJ2-7; 16 bases are shared with TRBD2. This CDR3 spans 20 amino acids. The V gene end was trimmed by 6 bases and the J gene end by 3 bases; junction bases not matched to a gene: 17. CDR1 and CDR2 (germline): MNHNY, SVGAGI (reference sequence). CDR3 protein: CASSPWPGLAGGFAFYEQYF. CDR3 sequence (DNA): TGTGCCAGCAGCCCATGGCCGGGACTAGCGGGAGGGTTCGCGTTCTACGAGCAGTACTTC.

V gene TRBV18 combines with J gene TRBJ2-3; possible D gene TRBD1, 6 bases. Germline V lookup: CDR1 KGHSH, CDR2 LQKENI. The germline V and J ends were trimmed by 2 bases and 6 bases, with 15 bases remaining between them. The CDR3 consists of 15 residues. The CDR3: CASSPSQGMVDTQYF. CDR3 DNA: TGTGCCAGCTCACCATCGCAGGGGATGGTTGATACGCAGTATTTT. Drawing the rest from reference TRBV18 and TRBJ2-3, the complete variable domain is NAGVMQNPRHLVRRRGQEARLRCSPMKGHSHVYWYRQLPEEGLKFMVYLQKENIIDESGMPKERFSAEFPKEGPSILRIQQVVRGDSAAYFCASSPSQGMVDTQYFGPGTRLTVL.

The chain couples TRBV5-4 to TRBJ2-7; TRBD1 matches 12 bases. V was pared by 5 bases and J by 5 bases, with 5 bases of the junction left unmatched. CDR1 and CDR2 (germline): SGHNT, YYREEE (reference sequence). This CDR3 has 14 residues. CDR3 in amino acids: CASRTGTGGDEQYF. The DNA for the CDR3 is TGTGCCAGCAGAACCGGGACAGGGGGCGACGAGCAGTACTTC. Looking up the rest from reference TRBV5-4 and TRBJ2-7 gives the full variable domain: ETGVTQSPTHLIKTRGQQVTLRCSSQSGHNTVSWYQQALGQGPQFIFQYYREEENGRGNFPPRFSGLQFPNYSSELNVNALELDDSALYLCASRTGTGGDEQYFGPGTRLTVT.

This clone occurred once. The chain combines TRBV5-1 with TRBJ2-2; 9 bases are shared with TRBD2. Germline CDR1 reads SGHRS; CDR2 reads YFSETQ. Germline trimming cut 4 bases from V and 6 bases from J; bases unmatched to any gene: 7. The CDR3 extends over 15 amino acids. CDR3 nucleotides: TGCGCCAGCAGCCGTCCCGGGACTAGCTCCGGGGAGCTGTTTTTT. This gives the protein CASSRPGTSSGELFF.

This clone was observed a few times. The chain uses TRBV7-9 and TRBJ1-5; D unclear. The CDR3 extends over 14 amino acids. Deletions cut 4 bases from V and 2 bases from J, with 9 bases between. Germline lookup yields CDR1 SEHNR and CDR2 FQNEAQ (reference sequence). For the CDR3, the DNA is TGTGCCAGCAGCTCCATGGGCGGCAATCAGCCCCAGCATTTT. Protein: CASSSMGGNQPQHF.